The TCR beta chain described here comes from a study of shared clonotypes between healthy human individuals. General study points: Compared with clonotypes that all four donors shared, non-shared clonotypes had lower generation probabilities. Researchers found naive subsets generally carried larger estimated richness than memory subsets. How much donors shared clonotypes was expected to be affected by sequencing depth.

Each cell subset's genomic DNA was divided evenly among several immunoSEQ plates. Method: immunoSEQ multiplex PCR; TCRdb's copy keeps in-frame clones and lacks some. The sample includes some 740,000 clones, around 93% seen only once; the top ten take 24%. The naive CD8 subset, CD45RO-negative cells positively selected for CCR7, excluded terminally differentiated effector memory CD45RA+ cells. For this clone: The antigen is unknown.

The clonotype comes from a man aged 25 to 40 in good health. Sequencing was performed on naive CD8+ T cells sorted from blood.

The CDR3 region is CASSEGQGGTGRTTYTDTQYF. The CDR3 DNA reads as TGTGCCAGCAGTGAAGGACAAGGGGGAACAGGGAGGACAACATACACAGATACGCAGTATTTT. The V call is TRBV2, the J call TRBJ2-3; either TRBD1 or TRBD2 may supply D (6 bases each). The CDR3 is made up of 21 amino acids. Trimming stripped 1 base from V and 2 bases from J, with 28 bases between. Germline-derived CDR1 and CDR2 are SNHLY and FYNNEI.